The 18 T cell receptor beta chains below all came from one sample that was sequenced in a study of cytomegalovirus exposure and HLA in healthy donors. This PCR relied on a set of 60 Vbeta primers and 13 Jbeta primers. The method was immunoSEQ multiplex PCR; TCRdb's version includes in-frame clones alone and lacks a portion of them. The sample includes about 170,000 clones. Sequencing input: PBMCs. The receptors derive from a woman aged 55-75 years in good health and CMV-seronegative.

This chain joins TRBV15 and TRBJ1-4; D is uncertain. With 8 bases removed from V and 3 bases from J, the gap between germline ends came to 7 bases. This CDR3 is built from 12 residues. The germline CDR1 and CDR2 sequences are LNHNV and YYDKDF (reference sequence). CDR3 amino acids: CATAAANEKLFF. CDR3 coding DNA: TGTGCCACCGCAGCGGCTAATGAAAAACTGTTTTTT.

The chain's CDR3 is CASSEGVSGFTDTQYF. The CDR3 bases are TGTGCCAGCAGTGAAGGGGTTAGCGGATTCACAGATACGCAGTATTTT. This rearrangement joins TRBV6-1 to TRBJ2-3; D is possibly TRBD2 (6 bases). CDR1 and CDR2 (germline): MNHNS, SASEGT. V lost 1 base and J 2 bases, leaving 13 bases between the germline ends. The length of the CDR3 is 16 residues.

The chain has TRBV16 and TRBJ1-1; D might be TRBD1 (5 bases). Germline assignment: CDR1 KGHSY and CDR2 FQNENV. The CDR3 is 14 amino acids. V was trimmed by 4 bases and J by 1 base, leaving 10 bases between them. The CDR3 loop is CASSPLGGNTEAFF. The CDR3 nucleotides are TGTGCCAGCAGCCCTTTGGGGGGGAACACTGAAGCTTTCTTT.

This chain links TRBV9 with TRBJ2-3, with a possible D match to TRBD2 (6 bases). The CDR3 loop spans 15 amino acids. Per germline, CDR1 SGDLS and CDR2 YYNGEE. V lost 4 bases and J lost 1, with 13 bases in between. The CDR3 protein is CASSPRPGGTDTQYF. CDR3 nucleotides: TGTGCCAGCAGCCCCCGGCCGGGGGGCACAGATACGCAGTATTTT.

CDR3 DNA: TGCAGCGTTGAGTTCCATGGGGGACACCCCTACAATGAGCAGTTCTTC. Translated, it gives CSVEFHGGHPYNEQFF. The chain recombines TRBV29-1 with TRBJ2-1; D might be TRBD1 (6 bases). This CDR3 has 16 residues. V was trimmed by 3 bases and J by 2 bases, leaving 17 bases between them. Germline V CDR1 and CDR2: SQVTM, ANQGSEA.

The rearrangement joins TRBV5-1 to TRBJ1-3, with 7 nucleotides matching TRBD1. CDR3 length: 17 amino acids. CDR1 and CDR2 from the germline V gene are SGHRS and YFSETQ. V shed 4 bases and J 3 bases; nucleotides not matched to a gene: 13. The CDR3 sequence is CASSPGSGGSFGNTIYF. CDR3 sequence (DNA): TGCGCCAGCAGCCCCGGTTCAGGGGGATCTTTTGGAAACACCATATATTTT.

The chain carries TRBV7-3 and TRBJ2-1; 9 bases match TRBD1. Unmatched junction bases numbered 1, after V lost 1 base and J lost 3 bases. Germline loops: CDR1 SGHTA, CDR2 FQGTGA. The CDR3 consists of 15 residues. The CDR3, as DNA: TGTGCCAGCAGCTTAATGGGACAGGGCTACAATGAGCAGTTCTTC. Its translation: CASSLMGQGYNEQFF. Complete variable domain (other parts from reference TRBV7-3 and TRBJ2-1): GAGVSQTPSNKVTEKGKYVELRCDPISGHTALYWYRQSLGQGPEFLIYFQGTGAADDSGLPNDRFFAVRPEGSVSTLKIQRTERGDSAVYLCASSLMGQGYNEQFFGPGTRLTVL.

This chain connects TRBV7-9 to TRBJ1-1, with D uncertain. The germline V and J ends were trimmed by 5 bases and 5 bases, with 12 bases remaining between them. This CDR3 is built from 13 residues. Germline V gene lookup returns CDR1 SEHNR and CDR2 FQNEAQ (reference sequence). As DNA, the CDR3 is TGTGCCAGCAGCCCCGACGGGGTAACTGAAGCTTTCTTT. Amino acids: CASSPDGVTEAFF.

The chain is built from TRBV5-8 and TRBJ2-7, with unresolved D. The CDR3 loop spans 12 amino acids. Per germline, CDR1 SGHTS and CDR2 YDEGEE. With 0 bases removed from V and 4 bases from J, the gap between germline ends came to 5 bases. The CDR3 sequence: CASSLVRYEQYF. The CDR3 coding sequence is TGTGCCAGCAGCTTGGTTCGGTACGAGCAGTACTTC.

This chain joins TRBV5-6 and TRBJ2-1; 7 bases agree with TRBD2. The CDR3 length is 15 residues. Germline V lookup: CDR1 SGHDT, CDR2 YYEEEE. Trimming at V came to 4 bases and at J to 1 base, leaving 5 bases not matched to a gene. The CDR3 here is CASSPQGGSYNEQFF. The CDR3 coding sequence is TGTGCCAGCAGCCCTCAGGGAGGGTCCTACAATGAGCAGTTCTTC.

The CDR3 DNA sequence: TGTGCCATCAGCCCGGACACGTCGAGCAAGTACTTC. It codes for CAISPDTSSKYF. V gene TRBV10-3 combines with J gene TRBJ2-7, with D tentatively TRBD1 (5 bases). Germline values: CDR1 ENHRY, CDR2 SYGVKD. Trimming took 6 bases from V and 11 from J, leaving 17 bases between them. The CDR3 is 12 residues long.

This chain joins TRBV10-1 and TRBJ1-1; D remains unclear. Germline V lookup: CDR1 WNHNN, CDR2 SYGVQD (reference sequence). Trimming removed 3 bases from V and 8 bases from J, with 10 bases in between. The CDR3 totals 12 residues. In nucleotides, the CDR3 is TGCGCCAGCAGTGATTTCCGAGCCGAAGCTTTCTTT. Residues: CASSDFRAEAFF.

The rearrangement uses TRBV11-2 and TRBJ2-5; 8 nucleotides match TRBD1. Per germline, CDR1 SGHAT and CDR2 FQNNGV. Trimming removed 4 bases from V and 2 bases from J; junction bases left unmatched: 9. This CDR3 spans 16 amino acids. The CDR3 region is CASSSGQGLTQETQYF. The CDR3 DNA sequence: TGTGCCAGCAGCTCCGGACAGGGATTGACTCAAGAGACCCAGTACTTC.

V usage is TRBV2 and J usage is TRBJ2-2; maybe TRBD2 (7 bases). Germline-derived CDR1 and CDR2 are SNHLY and FYNNEI. V shed 5 bases and J shed 0 bases, with 13 bases lying between them. This CDR3 region has 16 residues. CDR3 protein: CASSFQGRANTGELFF. CDR3 nucleotides: TGTGCCAGCAGTTTTCAGGGGAGGGCGAACACCGGGGAGCTGTTTTTT.

The chain employs TRBV14 and TRBJ1-5; D unclear. This CDR3 comprises 13 residues. The V end lost 0 bases, the J end lost 5 bases, and 5 bases lay between the germline ends. The germline CDR1 and CDR2 sequences are SGHDN and FVKESK. CDR3 in DNA: TGTGCCAGCAGCCAAGATGAGGATCAGCCCCAGCATTTT. This gives the protein CASSQDEDQPQHF.

V usage is TRBV19 and J usage is TRBJ2-7; D possibly corresponds to TRBD1 (6 bases). CDR1 and CDR2 from the germline V gene are LNHDA and SQIVND (reference sequence). Trimming removed 0 bases at V and 2 bases at J, with 11 bases between. The CDR3 is 15 amino acids. The chain's CDR3 is CASSIDSAGAYEQYF. CDR3 sequence (DNA): TGTGCCAGTAGTATAGATTCGGCAGGGGCCTACGAGCAGTACTTC.

V is TRBV28 and J is TRBJ2-1, with unresolved D. The CDR3 is 13 amino acids. Trimming took 3 bases from V and 5 from J, leaving 8 bases between them. CDR1 MDHEN and CDR2 SYDVKM come from the germline V gene. The CDR3 sequence is CASSLRQDNEQFF. CDR3 DNA: TGTGCCAGCAGTTTGAGGCAAGACAATGAGCAGTTCTTC.

V gene TRBV28 combines with J gene TRBJ1-5; 9 nucleotides agree with TRBD1. This CDR3 has 18 amino acids. V shed 4 bases and J 2 bases; nucleotides not matched to a gene: 12. Germline values: CDR1 MDHEN, CDR2 SYDVKM. The CDR3 DNA follows: TGTGCCAGCAGTTCCCGTCCGGGACAGGGAATTGGCAATCAGCCCCAGCATTTT. As protein: CASSSRPGQGIGNQPQHF. The whole variable domain, filled in from reference TRBV28 and TRBJ1-5, reads DVKVTQSSRYLVKRTGEKVFLECVQDMDHENMFWYRQDPGLGLRLIYFSYDVKMKEKGDIPEGYSVSREKKERFSLILESASTNQTSMYLCASSSRPGQGIGNQPQHFGDGTRLSIL.